A single sample is the source of the 6 T cell receptor beta chains below, sequenced in a study of blood T cell repertoires in COVID-19. Assay used: immunoSEQ multiplex PCR; TCRdb lists only in-frame clones, some missing. The table records about 250,000 clones, 90% of them present only once. The sequencing input was peripheral blood. These receptors were taken from a woman aged 60-75 years with COVID-19, enrolled during active disease.

The genes are TRBV9 and TRBJ1-1, with TRBD1 matching over 9 bases. The junction had 4 bases not matched to a gene; V was cut back by 4 bases and J by 3 bases. The CDR3 runs 14 residues. Germline V gene lookup returns CDR1 SGDLS and CDR2 YYNGEE. The CDR3 here is CASSFRDRDTEAFF. CDR3 nucleotides: TGTGCCAGCAGCTTCCGGGACAGGGACACTGAAGCTTTCTTT.

This chain joins TRBV3-1 (or the pseudogene TRBV3-2) and TRBJ2-5; 11 bases align to TRBD2. J gave up 5 bases and V 0 bases, and 14 bases lay outside the gene matches. The CDR3 runs to 19 residues. The V gene's germline CDR1 is LGHDT and CDR2 YNNKEL (reference sequence). The CDR3 here is CASSQDGVLAGGSRETQYF. The CDR3 DNA sequence: TGTGCCAGCAGCCAAGATGGTGTCCTAGCGGGGGGTTCTAGGGAGACCCAGTACTTC.

The genes are TRBV9 and TRBJ2-7; D is unclear. The CDR3 has 13 residues. V was cut by 0 bases and J by 5 bases, with 9 bases left in between. Germline assignment: CDR1 SGDLS and CDR2 YYNGEE. The CDR3 spells CASSVASEDEQYF. CDR3 bases: TGTGCCAGCAGCGTAGCTTCTGAGGACGAGCAGTACTTC.

On this clone itself: Germline is not matched at one junction end, which may reflect a read error. The genes are TRBV6-4 and TRBJ1-1; 8 positions agree with TRBD1. This CDR3 spans 15 amino acids. CDR1 and CDR2 from the germline V gene are MRHNA and SNTAGT. The CDR3 loop is CAGRPTGEGGTEAFF. Here the CDR3 DNA reads TGTGCCGGCAGACCGACAGGGGAGGGAGGGACTGAAGCTTTCTTT.

The V gene is TRBV6-2 or TRBV6-3, the J gene TRBJ1-2; D possibly corresponds to TRBD1 (5 bases). This CDR3 contains 13 residues. Trimming left V 5 bases short and J 7 bases short, with 14 bases between. CDR1 is MNHEY and CDR2 is SVGEGT in the germline V gene. The CDR3, as DNA: TGTGCCAGCAGTGCGAGGGGACTTCGTGGCTACACCTTC. This gives the protein CASSARGLRGYTF.

This chain joins TRBV15 and TRBJ1-1; 8 nucleotides agree with TRBD1. This CDR3 comprises 19 residues. Germline values: CDR1 LNHNV, CDR2 YYDKDF (reference sequence). V lost 3 bases, J lost 5 bases, and 20 bases stayed unmatched. CDR3 coding DNA: TGTGCCACCAGCAGCCCTCCACTCAGGGGGCTTTTTGTGAGTACTGAAGCTTTCTTT. Translation gives CATSSPPLRGLFVSTEAFF.